The subject of this entry is one TCR beta chain. Its antigen is still unknown. The CDR3 loop spans 15 amino acids. Germline CDR1 LGHDT, CDR2 YNNKEL (reference sequence). The germline V and J ends were trimmed by 4 bases and 7 bases, with 14 bases remaining between them. This record belongs to a study of T cell responses to AZD1222 COVID-19 vaccine. General study points: Clonal diversity was possibly underestimated; the donors were predominantly white British and more often female. Distributed over spike, vaccine-associated CD4 TCRs predominated at 160-218 and 743-854. Reportedly, nearly half of unique spike TCRs recognized epitopes outside B.1.351/B.1.1.7 mutations. Samples come after the peak T cell response, not at day 14.

This table comes from immunoSEQ multiplex PCR, and its TCRdb copy is limited to in-frame clones, with some not included. Of some 60,000 clones in the sample, about 74% were seen once. The sample consisted of peripheral blood, taken 28 days after the second AZD1222 dose. The genes are TRBV3-1 (or the pseudogene TRBV3-2) and TRBJ1-6, with TRBD1 as a possible D gene (6 bases). The TCR sequence derives from an adult who received the AZD1222 COVID-19 vaccine. CDR3 sequence reads: CASSLRDTRNSPLHF. In nucleotides, the CDR3 is TGTGCCAGCAGCCTCCGGGACACTCGCAATTCACCCCTCCACTTT.